The rows below give T cell receptor beta chains drawn from one sample of a study of cytotoxic CD8 clonotypes in ibrutinib-treated CLL. Assay used: immunoSEQ multiplex PCR; TCRdb lists only in-frame clones, some missing. The sample carries roughly 300,000 clones, 76% recorded once. Sequenced material: PBMCs, taken at disease progression, from a patient treated with ibrutinib. These receptors all stem from a human donor with chronic lymphocytic leukemia. Each CDR3 is given without its conserved first and last residue.

j_gene: TRBJ2-5
v_gene: TRBV5-1
CDR3aa: ASSLGTSSQETQY

j_gene: TRBJ1-2
v_gene: TRBV2
CDR3aa: ASKDNPYHLYGYT

j_gene: TRBJ2-1
v_gene: TRBV11-3
CDR3aa: ASSLASYNEQF

j_gene: TRBJ2-3
v_gene: TRBV5-1
CDR3aa: ASSLPGSDTQY

j_gene: TRBJ1-2
v_gene: TRBV29-1
CDR3aa: SVPTGGYGYT

j_gene: TRBJ2-7
v_gene: TRBV6-6
CDR3aa: ASSYSPPQAYEQY

j_gene: TRBJ2-3
v_gene: TRBV15
CDR3aa: ATSRAGTDTQY

j_gene: TRBJ2-3
v_gene: TRBV7-6
CDR3aa: ASSLAATDTDTQY

j_gene: TRBJ1-1
v_gene: TRBV19
CDR3aa: ASSPWVGGTEAF

j_gene: TRBJ2-5
v_gene: TRBV25-1
CDR3aa: ASSEPQAGGQETQY

j_gene: TRBJ1-1
v_gene: TRBV25-1
CDR3aa: ASSPGGRYTEAF

j_gene: TRBJ2-3
v_gene: TRBV7-6
CDR3aa: ASSSSRGTSGVSRGGTQY

j_gene: TRBJ1-2
v_gene: TRBV19
CDR3aa: ASSTEQGPLVNYGYT